The 15 T cell receptor beta chains below all came from one sample that was sequenced in a study of CD8+CD57+ T cells in acquired aplastic anemia. Genomic DNA provided the template from which TCR beta VDJ and CDR3 profiles were obtained. TCRdb redid the calling of the reads with MiXCR, one entry per CDR3 protein. The sample yields 100,000 to 150,000 distinct CDR3 sequences, nearly 40% seen once. For sequencing, patients were chosen who had shown expansion of CD8+CD57+ cells by flow cytometry. The sample taken for sequencing was sorted CD4+, CD8+, or CD8+CD57+ T cells (not recorded which) from PBMCs. The receptors shown here come from a human donor with aplastic anemia.

V usage is TRBV29-1 and J usage is TRBJ2-1; tentative D call: TRBD1 (6 bases). This CDR3 is built from 14 residues. CDR1 is SQVTM and CDR2 is ANQGSEA in the germline V gene. Deletions cut 3 bases from V and 10 bases from J, with 19 bases between. CDR3 nucleotide sequence: TGCAGCGTTGAGGGGTGGGACATCAACGGAGAGCAGTTCTTC. Protein sequence: CSVEGWDINGEQFF.

This clonotype was detected a few times. The DNA for the CDR3 is TGTGCCAGCAGCCCCAGCCCGGGACGGACTAATACGCAGTATTTT. This sequence encodes CASSPSPGRTNTQYF. This chain links TRBV7-2 with TRBJ2-3; TRBD2 might be the D (6 bases). The V end lost 5 bases, the J end lost 7 bases, and 19 bases lay between the germline ends. The germline gives CDR1 SGHTA, CDR2 FQGNSA. The CDR3 is made up of 15 amino acids.

This clonotype showed up many times. The chain couples TRBV20-1 to TRBJ2-5, with D unresolved. The germline gives CDR1 DFQATT, CDR2 SNEGSKA (reference sequence). The CDR3 length is 12 residues. V was trimmed by 3 bases and J by 2 bases, leaving 7 bases between them. CDR3 nucleotides: TGCAGTGCTAGGACCTCACAAGAGACCCAGTACTTC. Translating gives CSARTSQETQYF.

The DNA for the CDR3 is TGTGCCAGCAGTTACACACAGGGGGCGAGGGGCACAGATACGCAGTATTTT. Amino acid sequence: CASSYTQGARGTDTQYF. The chain carries TRBV6-2 or TRBV6-3 and TRBJ2-3, with 9 bases aligning to TRBD1. The trim removed 2 bases at V and 1 base at J, leaving 7 bases unmatched. The CDR3 is 17 residues long. In germline, CDR1 is MNHEY, CDR2 SVGEGT.

The chain uses TRBV10-3 and TRBJ2-2; tentative D call: TRBD1 (5 bases). CDR1 and CDR2 (germline): ENHRY, SYGVKD. V lost 4 bases and J lost 7, with 10 bases in between. This CDR3 is 13 amino acids long. The CDR3 sequence is CAISVRAGGELFF. The CDR3 coding sequence is TGTGCCATCAGTGTCAGGGCTGGCGGGGAGCTGTTTTTT.

This clonotype was observed many times. J is TRBJ2-2 and V is TRBV20-1; 11 bases fit TRBD2. Germline loops: CDR1 DFQATT, CDR2 SNEGSKA (reference sequence). The CDR3 has 14 amino acids. The ends lost 0 bases at V and 6 bases at J; junction bases unmatched: 0. CDR3 in DNA: TGCAGTGCTAGAGATAGCGGGGGGGCCGGGGAGCTGTTTTTT. Its protein product is CSARDSGGAGELFF.

This clonotype is medium-sized within its sample. V usage is TRBV29-1 and J usage is TRBJ1-6, with D maybe TRBD1 (6 bases). The CDR3 has 13 amino acids. Germline V gene sequence: CDR1 SQVTM, CDR2 ANQGSEA. V lost 4 bases and J lost 10, with 14 bases in between. In DNA, the CDR3 is TGCAGCGTTGGTCAGGGGATGGGATCACCCCTCCACTTT. Its translation: CSVGQGMGSPLHF.

As for this clonotype: The junction shows a germline mismatch at one end, possibly a read error. The gene calls are TRBV5-6 and TRBJ1-1; D is unresolved. The CDR3 covers 13 residues. CDR1 SGHDT and CDR2 YYEEEE come from the germline V gene. The CDR3 sequence: CASSLVPNTEASF. The CDR3 coding sequence is TGTGCCAGCAGCTTGGTGCCGAACACTGAAGCTTCCTTT.

This clonotype was recorded at least ten times. The chain couples TRBV19 to TRBJ1-1; D might be TRBD1 (5 bases). V dropped 1 base and J dropped 0 bases, with 9 bases sitting between them. From germline, CDR1 is LNHDA and CDR2 SQIVND (reference sequence). The CDR3 contains 15 residues. CDR3 sequence (DNA): TGTGCCAGTAGTATAGGTCCGGGACTGAACACTGAAGCTTTCTTT. Residues: CASSIGPGLNTEAFF.

This clonotype is medium-sized. V and J are TRBV2 and TRBJ1-1; TRBD1 might be the D (5 bases). The CDR3 spans 12 residues. V was clipped by 8 bases and J by 1 base, with 8 bases between them. Germline CDR1 is SNHLY and CDR2 is FYNNEI. This CDR3 is CASDRQNTEAFF. CDR3 DNA: TGTGCCAGCGACAGACAGAACACTGAAGCTTTCTTT.

The chain couples TRBV10-3 to TRBJ1-1; D perhaps matches TRBD1 (6 bases). Trimming removed 9 bases from V and 7 bases from J, with 12 bases in between. Germline V gene lookup returns CDR1 ENHRY and CDR2 SYGVKD. The CDR3 runs to 11 residues. CDR3 sequence (DNA): TGTGCCATTAAACAGGGTAATGAAGCTTTCTTT. Amino acids: CAIKQGNEAFF.

This clonotype is categorized as medium-sized. This rearrangement joins TRBV29-1 to TRBJ2-5; D uncertain. There are 12 residues in the CDR3. The germline V and J ends were trimmed by 6 bases and 4 bases, with 12 bases remaining between them. Germline values: CDR1 SQVTM, CDR2 ANQGSEA. The DNA for the CDR3 is TGCAGCGTGGCAGTGGTGGGAGAGACCCAGTACTTC. It is translated as CSVAVVGETQYF.

This sequence joins TRBV12-3 or TRBV12-4 and TRBJ1-5; D might be TRBD1 (5 bases). The length of the CDR3 is 16 residues. Trimming took 4 bases from V and 1 from J, leaving 14 bases between them. For the CDR3, the DNA is TGTGCCAGCAGTTCTAAGAGGGACTTCAGCAATCAGCCCCAGCATTTT. Its translation is CASSSKRDFSNQPQHF.

The chain recombines TRBV29-1 with TRBJ1-2, with 11 bases identical to TRBD1. The V segment lost 6 bases and the J segment 8 bases; nucleotides outside the gene matches: 8. The CDR3 covers 13 residues. Germline values: CDR1 SQVTM, CDR2 ANQGSEA. This CDR3 reads CSVGGQGALGYTF. CDR3 sequence (DNA): TGCAGCGTGGGCGGACAGGGGGCCTTGGGCTACACCTTC.

V usage is TRBV20-1 and J usage is TRBJ1-5; 9 positions match TRBD1. This CDR3 comprises 13 residues. J lost 6 bases, V lost 6 bases, and 6 bases had no gene match. Germline CDR1 DFQATT, CDR2 SNEGSKA (reference sequence). The CDR3 here is CSATDRGIQPQHF. CDR3 sequence (DNA): TGCAGTGCAACGGACAGGGGAATTCAGCCCCAGCATTTT.